These T cell receptor beta chains were read from a single sample in a study of spatial heterogeneity in lung cancer. Each CDR3 protein gets one entry after TCRdb re-called the 5' RACE reads with MiXCR. Seen here are about 120,000 distinct CDR3 sequences, over 9% observed once, and the top ten hold roughly 15%. This specimen was PBMCs, taken at follow-up. These receptors were taken from a male donor with early-stage non-small cell lung cancer. The CDR3 runs from the conserved cysteine through the conserved F or W. Each record gives: V gene, clone size, D gene, J gene, CDR3 DNA, CDR3 protein. D genes are given only for firm matches. Only some rows state a clone size, as once, few, many or a class for expanded clones.

TRBV7-2,once,NA,TRBJ1-1,TGTGCCAGCAGCTTCAGCCTCCTTATGAACACTGAAGCTTTCTTT,CASSFSLLMNTEAFF
TRBV27,many,NA,TRBJ1-6,TGTGCCAGCAGTTTATCAGGGGGGTCGTCACCCCTCCACTTT,CASSLSGGSSPLHF
TRBV21-1,few,NA,TRBJ2-6,TGTGCCAGCAGCAAGATCTCACGGAATCCCTCTGGGGCCAACGTCCTGACTTTC,CASSKISRNPSGANVLTF
TRBV29-1,many,NA,TRBJ1-2,TGCAGCGTTATTTCTGGGGTTATAAATGGCTACACCTTC,CSVISGVINGYTF
TRBV7-2,NA,NA,TRBJ2-7,TGTGCCAGCAGCGCCTACAGGGACTCCTACGAGCAGTACTTC,CASSAYRDSYEQYF
TRBV5-6,few,TRBD1,TRBJ2-7,TGTGCCAGCAGCTCGGCCTTCGGGGACAGGTTACGGAACGAGCAGTACTTC,CASSSAFGDRLRNEQYF
TRBV10-3,many,NA,TRBJ1-2,TGTGCCATCAGGGCGGACCCCGGCGACTATGGCTACACCTTC,CAIRADPGDYGYTF
TRBV29-1,many,TRBD1,TRBJ1-5,TGCAGCGTAACACTGGACAGGGGATTTCAGCCCCAGCATTTT,CSVTLDRGFQPQHF
TRBV4-1,NA,NA,TRBJ1-1,TGCGCCAGCAGCCAAATAAACACTGAAGCTTTCTTT,CASSQINTEAFF
TRBV10-3,medium-sized,NA,TRBJ2-3,TGTGCCATCAGTGGGGCAACAGATACGCAGTATTTT,CAISGATDTQYF
TRBV4-2,few,TRBD2,TRBJ2-1,TGTGCCAGCAGCCAAGAAGCGGGGGGACCCTACAATGAGCAGTTCTTC,CASSQEAGGPYNEQFF
TRBV14,many,NA,TRBJ2-7,TGTGCCAGCAGCCAGCTTATGGGGGCGAGCTCCTACGAGCAGTACTTC,CASSQLMGASSYEQYF
TRBV10-3,many,NA,TRBJ2-7,TGTGCCACCCGGAGGGACAGCCGCCTCCACGAGCAGTACTTC,CATRRDSRLHEQYF
TRBV28,NA,TRBD2,TRBJ2-2,TGTGCCAGCTCCCCCGGGAGGGTTCTGACCGGGGAGCTGTTTTTT,CASSPGRVLTGELFF
TRBV3-1,few,TRBD1,TRBJ1-2,TGTGCCAGCAGCCAAACCTCGACAGGGAGGGGCTATGGCTACACCTTC,CASSQTSTGRGYGYTF
TRBV2,few,TRBD2,TRBJ2-5,TGTGCCAGCAGTAAGGGGTTTAGCGGGGGGGCCCCCCAAGAGACCCAGTACTTC,CASSKGFSGGAPQETQYF
TRBV7-9,many,NA,TRBJ2-7,TGTGCCAGCAGCTTAGGTCAGAACTACGAGCAGTACTTC,CASSLGQNYEQYF
TRBV7-2,few,TRBD2,TRBJ2-1,TGTGCCAGCAGCTTAGTTTCCGGGGGAGGGAATGAGCAGTTCTTC,CASSLVSGGGNEQFF
TRBV29-1,many,NA,TRBJ1-4,TGCAGCGTTGAAGACCCCCGGGGACGAGAAAAACTGTTTTTT,CSVEDPRGREKLFF
TRBV20-1,few,TRBD1,TRBJ1-5,TGCAGTGCTAGAGTAGCGACAGGGGACTATCAGCCCCAGCATTTT,CSARVATGDYQPQHF
TRBV5-1,NA,TRBD1,TRBJ1-1,TGCGCCAGCAGCTTAAGGGACAGGGTCACTGAAGCTTTCTTT,CASSLRDRVTEAFF
TRBV4-3,NA,NA,TRBJ1-4,TGCGCCAGCAGCCAAGATACGTGGCCAGGAACTGGTGAAAAACTGTTTTTT,CASSQDTWPGTGEKLFF
TRBV6-5,few,NA,TRBJ1-1,TGTGCCAGCAGTTACTCGAGTGTGGGGGGCACTGAAGCTTTCTTT,CASSYSSVGGTEAFF
TRBV28,many,NA,TRBJ1-2,TGTGCCAGCAGTTTAACAAACTATGGCTACACCTTC,CASSLTNYGYTF
TRBV12-3/TRBV12-4,NA,TRBD2,TRBJ2-1,TGTGCCAGCAGACTTTCAGCGGGGGGGTTTTTCTTC,CASRLSAGGFFF
TRBV28,few,TRBD2,TRBJ2-5,TGTGCCAGCAGCTTACCCGGGACTAGCGGGGCGCAGACCCAGTACTTC,CASSLPGTSGAQTQYF
TRBV5-4,many,TRBD2,TRBJ2-1,TGTGCCAGCAGCCTAGCGGGGGGGCTGGTCAATGAGCAGTTCTTC,CASSLAGGLVNEQFF
TRBV28,few,NA,TRBJ1-5,TGTGCCAGCAGTTTAAGGGGATTGCGCAATCAGCCCCAGCATTTT,CASSLRGLRNQPQHF
TRBV18,few,NA,TRBJ2-3,TGTGCCAGCTCACCCAAGCAACTAGAGCATACGCAGTATTTT,CASSPKQLEHTQYF
TRBV3-1,few,NA,TRBJ1-5,TGTGCCAGCAGCCCATTGGGGGCTAATAGCAATCAGCCCCAGCATTTT,CASSPLGANSNQPQHF
TRBV7-2,NA,TRBD1,TRBJ2-3,TGTGCCAGCAGCTTATTGGGACAGGGTACGCAGTATTTT,CASSLLGQGTQYF
TRBV7-9,many,NA,TRBJ2-5,TGTGCCAGCAGCTTAGGGCGGGGCAGCCGAAAAGAGACCCAGTACTTC,CASSLGRGSRKETQYF
TRBV28,many,NA,TRBJ2-2,TGTGCCAGCGGGGGGATGGTCCCTTTCGGCGGGGAGCTGTTTTTT,CASGGMVPFGGELFF
TRBV6-2/TRBV6-3,many,NA,TRBJ2-7,TGTGCCAGCAGTTACGGCGGAGTCCCCTACGAGCAGTACTTC,CASSYGGVPYEQYF
TRBV12-3/TRBV12-4,NA,NA,TRBJ1-1,TGTGCCAGCAGTTTATATCGGGGGGGAAACACTGAAGCTTTCTTT,CASSLYRGGNTEAFF
TRBV10-3,many,NA,TRBJ2-1,TGTGCCATCAAAGGGGACGCAACCTCCTACAATGAGCAGTTCTTC,CAIKGDATSYNEQFF
TRBV7-2,few,TRBD2,TRBJ2-7,TGTGCCAGCAGCTTATTGGGGCCTAGCGGGGGCTACGAGCAGTACTTC,CASSLLGPSGGYEQYF
TRBV6-2/TRBV6-3,many,TRBD1,TRBJ1-1,TGTGCCAGCAGTTACTACAGGGGTGCGAACACTGAAGCTTTCTTT,CASSYYRGANTEAFF
TRBV6-2/TRBV6-3,many,TRBD1,TRBJ2-7,TGTGCCAGCAGTCACCCGACGACAGGGGCCGGCGAGCAGTACTTC,CASSHPTTGAGEQYF
TRBV4-3,NA,TRBD1,TRBJ2-6,TGCGCCAGCAGCCAATCAAAGGGGACAGGCCTCTTCTCTGGGGCCAACGTCCTGACTTTC,CASSQSKGTGLFSGANVLTF
TRBV6-6,few,TRBD2,TRBJ2-7,TGTGCCAGCAGCCAAAGCGGGGGGGCGAGGCACGAGCAGTACTTC,CASSQSGGARHEQYF
TRBV24-1,few,NA,TRBJ2-1,TGTGCCACCAGTCCCCCGAATGATTGGGGGCAGTTCTTC,CATSPPNDWGQFF